Sequencing of this T cell receptor beta chain was carried out in a study of CD8 T cells in Susac syndrome. Whole-study results and caveats: As the study acknowledged, the number of individuals in its TCR sequencing and HLA analysis was relatively small.

With regard to this clonotype: Its matching antigen is unknown.

In germline, CDR1 is GTSNPN, CDR2 SVGIG (reference sequence). V lost 6 bases and J 0 bases, leaving 12 bases between the germline ends. This CDR3 region has 14 residues. Reverse transcription used roughly 0.45 to 1 ug RNA and random hexamers. TCRdb ran MiXCR on the immunoSEQ multiplex PCR reads and lists one entry per CDR3 protein. The top ten clones hold more than 0.095% of a sample with about 130,000 distinct CDR3 sequences, roughly 95% of them seen once. The rearrangement links TRBV30 to TRBJ1-5; D is undetermined. The sequenced sample was CD4+ T cells from PBMCs. The TCR originated in a human donor in good health. The chain's CDR3 is CACGRGYSNQPQHF. CDR3 nucleotides: TGTGCCTGTGGACGGGGTTATAGCAATCAGCCCCAGCATTTT.